Listed below are T cell receptor beta chains from one sample, sequenced in a study of T cell changes during pregnancy in multiple sclerosis. Clones were read by immunoSEQ multiplex PCR, and TCRdb kept only the in-frame ones, dropping some. The sample holds about 11,000 clones, just under 95% seen once. The source material was CD4+ T cells from peripheral blood mononuclear cells, sampled before pregnancy. All receptors derive from a female donor with multiple sclerosis, enrolled in a pregnancy study. Each CDR3 is given with its conserved first and last residue. D genes are given only for firm matches. The size entry is marked missing in some rows and otherwise reads once, few, many or a size class.

CDR3 | DNA | J | D | V | size
CASSFRGEGSEAFF | TGTGCCAGCAGTTTCAGGGGCGAGGGTTCTGAAGCTTTCTTT | TRBJ1-1 | NA | TRBV6-5 | NA
CASSVRTGDEKLFF | TGTGCCAGCAGCGTCAGGACGGGAGATGAAAAACTGTTTTTT | TRBJ1-4 | NA | TRBV7-9 | NA
CASSTTGGLAKNIQYF | TGTGCCAGCAGTACGACAGGGGGCCTGGCCAAAAACATTCAGTACTTC | TRBJ2-4 | TRBD1 | TRBV2 | NA
CASSQESFRAGNYEQYF | TGTGCCAGCAGCCAAGAGTCGTTCAGGGCCGGAAACTACGAGCAGTACTTC | TRBJ2-7 | NA | TRBV4-2 | NA
CASSQGALQPQHF | TGTGCCAGCAGTCAGGGGGCTCTCCAGCCCCAGCATTTT | TRBJ1-5 | TRBD1 | TRBV14 | NA
CASSVDPSGGALETQYF | TGTGCCAGCAGCGTAGACCCGAGCGGGGGGGCCCTTGAGACCCAGTACTTC | TRBJ2-5 | TRBD2 | TRBV9 | NA
CATSKSEDRYTEAFF | TGTGCCACCAGCAAGAGCGAAGATAGGTACACTGAAGCTTTCTTT | TRBJ1-1 | NA | TRBV15 | NA
CASSLARAAHLDTQYF | TGTGCCAGCAGCTTAGCGAGGGCAGCACACTTAGATACGCAGTATTTT | TRBJ2-3 | NA | TRBV7-9 | NA
CASSEGRVNEQYF | TGTGCCAGCTCAGAGGGGAGGGTAAACGAGCAGTACTTC | TRBJ2-7 | TRBD2 | TRBV18 | NA
CAWSLGQGLEKLFF | TGTGCCTGGAGTCTAGGACAGGGGTTGGAAAAACTGTTTTTT | TRBJ1-4 | TRBD1 | TRBV30 | NA
CASSLGDNYGYTF | TGTGCCAGCAGCTTGGGAGATAACTATGGCTACACCTTC | TRBJ1-2 | NA | TRBV5-6 | once
CASSGVEGTEAFF | TGTGCCAGCAGTGGGGTGGAGGGCACTGAAGCTTTCTTT | TRBJ1-1 | NA | TRBV2 | NA
CASSPAGLGRSGAQYF | TGTGCCAGCAGCCCCGCGGGACTAGGGAGGAGCGGAGCGCAGTATTTT | TRBJ2-3 | TRBD2 | TRBV5-4 | NA
CASSLFSLQYRSYGYTF | TGTGCCAGCAGCTTATTTAGTCTTCAATACAGATCCTATGGCTACACCTTC | TRBJ1-2 | NA | TRBV7-9 | NA
CASSFTTGGTEAFF | TGTGCCAGCAGTTTCACTACAGGGGGCACTGAAGCTTTCTTT | TRBJ1-1 | TRBD1 | TRBV6-5 | NA
CASSDSYPGELFF | TGTGCCAGCAGTGACTCGTATCCCGGGGAGCTGTTTTTT | TRBJ2-2 | NA | TRBV6-4 | NA
CASSLVGAPSGYTF | TGTGCCAGCAGCTTAGTGGGGGCACCCTCCGGCTACACCTTC | TRBJ1-2 | NA | TRBV7-8 | NA
CARGGDYGYTF | TGTGCCAGAGGGGGTGACTATGGCTACACCTTC | TRBJ1-2 | NA | TRBV7-9 | NA
CASSPRTGPSSPLHF | TGTGCCAGCAGCCCAAGGACAGGACCAAGTTCACCCCTCCACTTT | TRBJ1-6 | TRBD1 | TRBV7-2 | NA
CASSPGGTATNEKLFF | TGTGCCAGCTCGCCTGGGGGCACAGCAACTAATGAAAAACTGTTTTTT | TRBJ1-4 | NA | TRBV18 | NA
CASSAEPRFRGYTF | TGTGCCAGCAGTGCCGAACCGCGGTTCAGAGGCTACACCTTC | TRBJ1-2 | NA | TRBV2 | NA
CASSLIPSSGNTIYF | TGTGCCAGCAGCTTGATCCCCTCGTCGGGAAACACCATATATTTT | TRBJ1-3 | NA | TRBV5-6 | NA
CSVVGGSSYNEQFF | TGCAGCGTTGTGGGGGGTAGCTCCTACAATGAGCAGTTCTTC | TRBJ2-1 | NA | TRBV29-1 | NA